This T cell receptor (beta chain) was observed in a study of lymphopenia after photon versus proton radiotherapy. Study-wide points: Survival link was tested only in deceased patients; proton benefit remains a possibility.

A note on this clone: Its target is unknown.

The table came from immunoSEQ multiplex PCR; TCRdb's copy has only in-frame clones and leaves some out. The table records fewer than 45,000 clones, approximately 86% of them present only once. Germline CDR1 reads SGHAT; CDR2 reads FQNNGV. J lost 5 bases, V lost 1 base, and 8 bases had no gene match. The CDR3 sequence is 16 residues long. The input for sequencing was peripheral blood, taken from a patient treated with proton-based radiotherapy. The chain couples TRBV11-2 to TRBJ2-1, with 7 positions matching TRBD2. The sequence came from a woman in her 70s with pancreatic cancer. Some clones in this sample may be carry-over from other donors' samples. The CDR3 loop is CASSLGGGRRNNEQFF. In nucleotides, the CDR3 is TGTGCCAGCAGCTTAGGGGGGGGTAGGAGGAACAATGAGCAGTTCTTC.